This T cell receptor (beta chain) was sequenced for a study of CD8+CD57+ T cells in acquired aplastic anemia. Study-wide points: Between patients and controls, CD8+ Simpson's diversity did not vary significantly.

This clonotype was counted a few times. The antigen is undetermined. Template material for TCR beta VDJ and CDR3 profiling consisted of genomic DNA. TCRdb recomputed calls from the reads with MiXCR, one row per CDR3 protein. The table includes around 200,000 distinct CDR3 sequences, about 62% detected once. CD8+CD57+ cell expansion had been shown by flow cytometry in patients chosen for sequencing. Diagnosis of severe acquired aplastic anemia applied to all patients. The CDR3 is made up of 14 amino acids. Germline V gene lookup returns CDR1 MGHRA and CDR2 YSYEKL. V lost 1 base, J lost 7 bases, and 8 bases lay in between.

The material sequenced was sorted CD4+, CD8+, or CD8+CD57+ T cells (not recorded which) from PBMCs. The receptor comes from a human donor with aplastic anemia. This sequence joins TRBV4-1 and TRBJ1-6, with D possibly TRBD1 on 6 matching bases. CDR3 nucleotides: TGCGCCAGCAGCCAAGCAACAGGGAATTCACCCCTCCACTTT. This encodes CASSQATGNSPLHF.